The entry below describes one T cell receptor beta chain. This sample is drawn from a study of blood T cell repertoires in COVID-19. In the authors' methods: Reference gene primers were amplified, and this amplification served to estimate nucleated cell counts. The data were produced by immunoSEQ multiplex PCR, yet TCRdb's version contains in-frame clones alone and is incomplete. V and J calls and clone size are copied from that table; D and trimming were computed from the DNA. The sample carries tens of thousands of clones, roughly 90% recorded once. This CDR3 comprises 15 residues. V lost 4 bases and J lost 0, with 10 bases in between. Germline CDR1 and CDR2: LGHDT and YNNKEL (reference sequence).

The J gene is TRBJ1-5, the V gene TRBV3-1 (or the pseudogene TRBV3-2), with D possibly matching TRBD1 (5 bases). The sequencing sample was made of peripheral blood. The TCR comes from a man aged 30 to 45 with acute or convalescent COVID-19. The CDR3 region is CASSPQVNSNQPQHF. The CDR3 nucleotides read TGTGCCAGCAGCCCACAGGTAAATAGCAATCAGCCCCAGCATTTT.